The clone carrying this T cell receptor beta chain was observed a handful of times. These data belong to a study of blood T cell repertoires in COVID-19. This table comes from immunoSEQ multiplex PCR, and its TCRdb copy is limited to in-frame clones, with some not included. The sample comprises 25,000 to 30,000 clones, about 70% of which are singletons, and less than 20% rests with the top ten. The sequence came from a human donor in a cohort sampled during active COVID-19. The specimen was peripheral blood.

The CDR3: CASSLKTAGTGNSPLHF. The CDR3 DNA follows: TGCGCCAGCAGCCTCAAGACCGCCGGGACAGGGAATTCACCCCTCCACTTT. This sequence joins TRBV4-3 and TRBJ1-6, with 9 bases identical to TRBD1. The germline V gene has CDR1 LGHNA and CDR2 YSLEER. Losses at the gene ends were 4 bases for V and 7 bases for J; bases not matched to a gene: 11. This CDR3 region has 17 residues.